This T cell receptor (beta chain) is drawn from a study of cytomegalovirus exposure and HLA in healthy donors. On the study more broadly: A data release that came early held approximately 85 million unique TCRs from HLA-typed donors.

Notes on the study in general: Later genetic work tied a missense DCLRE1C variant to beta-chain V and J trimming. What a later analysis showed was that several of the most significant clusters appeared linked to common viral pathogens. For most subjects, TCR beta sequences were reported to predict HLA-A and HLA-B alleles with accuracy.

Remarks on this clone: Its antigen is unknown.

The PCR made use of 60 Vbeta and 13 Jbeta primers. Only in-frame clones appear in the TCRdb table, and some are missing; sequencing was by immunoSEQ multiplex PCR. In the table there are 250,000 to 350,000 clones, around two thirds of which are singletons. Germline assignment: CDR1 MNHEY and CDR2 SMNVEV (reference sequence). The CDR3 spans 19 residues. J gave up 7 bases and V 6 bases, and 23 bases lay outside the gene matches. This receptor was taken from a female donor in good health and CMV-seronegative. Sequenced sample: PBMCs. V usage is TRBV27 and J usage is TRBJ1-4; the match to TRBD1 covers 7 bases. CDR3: CASRPRGGGVGQGSEKLFF. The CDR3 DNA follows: TGTGCCAGCAGGCCCCGAGGGGGCGGCGTGGGGCAGGGGAGTGAAAAACTGTTTTTT.